The next 19 T cell receptor beta chains were all read from a single sample in a study of technical replicates of blood from a handful of donors. The repertoire was sequenced with immunoSEQ multiplex PCR; TCRdb's copy has only in-frame clones and lacks some. The data show over 50,000 clones, 80% to 90% seen once. Input material: PBMCs. The source is a human donor in good health. Some clones in this sample may be carry-over from other donors' samples.

Of note for this clone: At one end, the junction sequence differs from germline, possibly due to a read error. The chain joins TRBV29-1 to TRBJ1-5; a weak D match, TRBD1 (5 bases). CDR1 and CDR2 (germline): SQVTM, ANQGSEA. This CDR3 contains 15 residues. The CDR3, as DNA: TGCAGCGTCTGCACCGGGGGGAGCGGGAATCAGCTCCAGCATTTT. The encoded protein is CSVCTGGSGNQLQHF. Using reference TRBV29-1 and TRBJ1-5 for the parts outside the CDR3, the full variable domain is SAVISQKPSRDICQRGTSLTIQCQVDSQVTMMFWYRQQPGQSLTLIATANQGSEATYESGFVIDKFPISRPNLTFSTLTVSNMSPEDSSIYLCSVCTGGSGNQLQHFGDGTRLSIL.

The count of this clone is one. The chain has TRBV18 and TRBJ1-1, with 8 nucleotides matching TRBD1. Germline V lookup: CDR1 KGHSH, CDR2 LQKENI. Unmatched junction bases numbered 6, after V lost 3 bases and J lost 0 bases. The CDR3 is made up of 16 amino acids. The CDR3 coding sequence is TGTGCCAGCTCACCTCGGGACAGGTCCTTGAACACTGAAGCTTTCTTT. It is translated as CASSPRDRSLNTEAFF.

This clone was observed once. The gene calls are TRBV4-2 and TRBJ2-6, with 7 bases matching TRBD1. The V gene's germline CDR1 is LGHNA and CDR2 YNFKEQ. Trimming cost V 1 base and J 2 bases; bases outside gene matches: 5. There are 17 residues in the CDR3. The CDR3, as DNA: TGTGCCAGCAGCCAAGCACAGGGGTTTGCTGGGGCCAACGTCCTGACTTTC. It yields the protein CASSQAQGFAGANVLTF.

The chain couples TRBV7-9 to TRBJ1-2; D may be TRBD1 (6 bases). CDR3 length: 14 amino acids. The V end was cut by 5 bases, the J end by 3 bases, with 13 bases between. Germline V gene data show CDR1 as SEHNR and CDR2 as FQNEAQ (reference sequence). CDR3 region: CASSKTGSDYGYTF. In nucleotides, the CDR3 is TGTGCCAGCAGCAAAACAGGGTCTGACTATGGCTACACCTTC.

V is TRBV6-6 and J is TRBJ2-5; D gene uncertain. The CDR3 spans 16 residues. Trimming shortened V by 6 bases and J by 2 bases, and 19 bases separated the two germline ends. Germline V CDR1 and CDR2: MNHNY, SVGAGI (reference sequence). Written as DNA, the CDR3 is TGTGCCAGCAGCCTCCTAGGCGGTTCGGGTCAAGAGACCCAGTACTTC. It translates to CASSLLGGSGQETQYF.

This chain connects TRBV27 to TRBJ2-3, with 7 bases lining up with TRBD2. V lost 6 bases, J lost 0 bases, and 6 bases stayed unmatched. The length of the CDR3 is 15 residues. Germline values: CDR1 MNHEY, CDR2 SMNVEV (reference sequence). CDR3 region: CASSQGRGSTDTQYF. The CDR3 DNA follows: TGTGCCAGCAGCCAAGGGCGGGGGAGCACAGATACGCAGTATTTT.

The gene calls are TRBV9 and TRBJ1-5; TRBD1 aligns across 10 bases. Trimming took 6 bases from V and 5 from J; bases not matched to a gene: 5. The CDR3 has 14 residues. Germline loops: CDR1 SGDLS, CDR2 YYNGEE. CDR3 protein: CASTPGQGDQPQHF. CDR3 nucleotides: TGTGCCAGCACTCCCGGACAGGGGGATCAGCCCCAGCATTTT.

This chain joins TRBV15 and TRBJ1-5; D not certain. V gave up 6 bases and J gave up 3 bases, with 18 bases separating them. The CDR3 consists of 16 residues. The germline CDR1 and CDR2 sequences are LNHNV and YYDKDF (reference sequence). The CDR3 reads CATREKGDVDNQPQHF. In DNA, the CDR3 is TGTGCCACCAGGGAGAAAGGAGACGTCGACAATCAGCCCCAGCATTTT. Combining the CDR3 with reference TRBV15 and TRBJ1-5 gives the whole variable domain DAMVIQNPRYQVTQFGKPVTLSCSQTLNHNVMYWYQQKSSQAPKLLFHYYDKDFNNEADTPDNFQSRRPNTSFCFLDIRSPGLGDTAMYLCATREKGDVDNQPQHFGDGTRLSIL.

The chain employs TRBV5-6 and TRBJ2-5, with 11 positions matching TRBD2. The CDR3 covers 14 residues. V shed 7 bases, J shed 7 bases, and the junction held 9 bases outside the gene matches. The germline CDR1 and CDR2 sequences are SGHDT and YYEEEE. CDR3: CASSLAGAVGTQYF. DNA of the CDR3: TGTGCCAGCTCACTAGCGGGGGCGGTGGGGACCCAGTACTTC. The entire variable domain, with the rest obtained from reference TRBV5-6 and TRBJ2-5, is as follows: DAGVTQSPTHLIKTRGQQVTLRCSPKSGHDTVSWYQQALGQGPQFIFQYYEEEERQRGNFPDRFSGHQFPNYSSELNVNALLLGDSALYLCASSLAGAVGTQYFGPGTRLLVL.

The chain joins TRBV5-4 to TRBJ2-7; 7 bases agree with TRBD1. V lost 9 bases to trimming and J lost 1 base; unmatched junction nucleotides: 7. From germline, CDR1 is SGHNT and CDR2 YYREEE (reference sequence). The CDR3 loop spans 13 amino acids. CDR3 amino acids: CATQRQGSYEQYF. CDR3 coding DNA: TGTGCCACCCAAAGACAGGGATCCTACGAGCAGTACTTC.

The chain joins TRBV10-3 to TRBJ2-7, with TRBD2 matching over 10 bases. The CDR3 is 16 residues long. With V trimmed by 6 bases and J by 5 bases, 13 bases remained unmatched. Germline V gene data show CDR1 as ENHRY and CDR2 as SYGVKD. The CDR3 DNA reads TGTGCCATCAGCCTGTTGGCTAGCGGGAGCGGCAACGAGCAGTACTTC. It is translated as CAISLLASGSGNEQYF.

V gene TRBV4-2 combines with J gene TRBJ2-2, with TRBD1 matching 10 bases. The CDR3 consists of 17 residues. Germline-derived CDR1 and CDR2 are LGHNA and YNFKEQ. Losses at the gene ends were 1 base for V and 4 bases for J; bases not matched to a gene: 6. The CDR3 DNA is TGTGCCAGCAGCCAAGTGGGGACAGGGGCTACCACCGGGGAGCTGTTTTTT. It is translated as CASSQVGTGATTGELFF.

The V and J genes are TRBV30 and TRBJ2-4; D remains ambiguous. This CDR3 contains 14 residues. V lost 3 bases and J 1 base, leaving 10 bases between the germline ends. Germline-derived CDR1 and CDR2 are GTSNPN and SVGIG (reference sequence). DNA of the CDR3: TGTGCCTGGAGGAGCTCGCCTGCCAAAAACATTCAGTACTTC. Protein product: CAWRSSPAKNIQYF.

This clone was observed a handful of times. This rearrangement joins TRBV19 to TRBJ1-2, with D unclear. The CDR3 extends over 12 amino acids. Germline V gene data show CDR1 as LNHDA and CDR2 as SQIVND (reference sequence). V lost 7 bases and J 4 bases, leaving 10 bases between the germline ends. This chain's CDR3 is CASTPARYGYTF. For the CDR3, the DNA is TGTGCCAGTACCCCCGCGCGCTATGGCTACACCTTC.

The chain links TRBV4-2 to TRBJ2-7; D is possibly TRBD2 (5 bases). V was trimmed by 4 bases and J by 3 bases, leaving 16 bases between them. This CDR3 is built from 15 residues. Germline CDR1 is LGHNA and CDR2 is YNFKEQ. The CDR3 spells CASSPVGSSGYEQYF. CDR3 sequence (DNA): TGTGCCAGCAGCCCCGTGGGATCGAGCGGCTACGAGCAGTACTTC.

The chain carries TRBV5-1 and TRBJ2-5, with 9 bases fitting TRBD2. The CDR3 length is 17 residues. V gave up 4 bases and J gave up 2 bases; unmatched junction bases: 12. Germline V lookup: CDR1 SGHRS, CDR2 YFSETQ. This chain's CDR3 is CASSQSGISGGQETQYF. The CDR3 nucleotides read TGCGCCAGCAGCCAGTCGGGGATTAGCGGGGGACAAGAGACCCAGTACTTC.

The chain links TRBV4-1 to TRBJ2-3; D is uncertain. Germline loops: CDR1 MGHRA, CDR2 YSYEKL. This CDR3 has 11 amino acids. V gave up 1 base and J gave up 8 bases, with 4 bases separating them. The CDR3 is CASSQVGTQYF. In DNA, the CDR3 is TGCGCCAGCAGCCAAGTCGGTACGCAGTATTTT.

The chain has TRBV7-2 and TRBJ2-7; 7 bases align to TRBD1. The length of the CDR3 is 14 residues. With 8 bases clipped from V and 4 bases from J, the junction kept 11 bases outside the gene matches. Germline CDR1 and CDR2: SGHTA and FQGNSA. CDR3 DNA: TGTGCCAGCGGGTCGACAGGGTTTGGATACGAGCAGTACTTC. Translated, it gives CASGSTGFGYEQYF.

In this sample, this clone turned up a few times. The gene calls are TRBV4-3 and TRBJ1-3; D may be TRBD1 (5 bases). V lost 0 bases to trimming and J lost 1 base, with 10 bases between them. Germline V gene data show CDR1 as LGHNA and CDR2 as YSLEER. The CDR3 totals 16 residues. CDR3 protein: CASSQDRGFSGNTIYF. The CDR3 bases are TGCGCCAGCAGCCAAGACCGGGGGTTTTCTGGAAACACCATATATTTT.